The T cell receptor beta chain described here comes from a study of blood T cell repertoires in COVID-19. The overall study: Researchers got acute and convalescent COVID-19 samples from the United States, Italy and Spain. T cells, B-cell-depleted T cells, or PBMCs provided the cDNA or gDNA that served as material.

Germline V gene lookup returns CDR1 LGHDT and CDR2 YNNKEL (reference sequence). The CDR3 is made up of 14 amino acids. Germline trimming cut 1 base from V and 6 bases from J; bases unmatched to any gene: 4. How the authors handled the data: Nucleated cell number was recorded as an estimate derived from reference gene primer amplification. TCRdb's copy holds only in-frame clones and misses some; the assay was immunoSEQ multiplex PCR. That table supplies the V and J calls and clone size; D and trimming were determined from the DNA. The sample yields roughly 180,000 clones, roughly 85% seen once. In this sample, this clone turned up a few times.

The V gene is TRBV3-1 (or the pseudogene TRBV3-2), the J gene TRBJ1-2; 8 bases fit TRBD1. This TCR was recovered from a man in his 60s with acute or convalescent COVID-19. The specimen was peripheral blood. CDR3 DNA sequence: TGTGCCAGCAGCCAAGTGCAGGGGGCTGATGGCTACACCTTC. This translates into CASSQVQGADGYTF.